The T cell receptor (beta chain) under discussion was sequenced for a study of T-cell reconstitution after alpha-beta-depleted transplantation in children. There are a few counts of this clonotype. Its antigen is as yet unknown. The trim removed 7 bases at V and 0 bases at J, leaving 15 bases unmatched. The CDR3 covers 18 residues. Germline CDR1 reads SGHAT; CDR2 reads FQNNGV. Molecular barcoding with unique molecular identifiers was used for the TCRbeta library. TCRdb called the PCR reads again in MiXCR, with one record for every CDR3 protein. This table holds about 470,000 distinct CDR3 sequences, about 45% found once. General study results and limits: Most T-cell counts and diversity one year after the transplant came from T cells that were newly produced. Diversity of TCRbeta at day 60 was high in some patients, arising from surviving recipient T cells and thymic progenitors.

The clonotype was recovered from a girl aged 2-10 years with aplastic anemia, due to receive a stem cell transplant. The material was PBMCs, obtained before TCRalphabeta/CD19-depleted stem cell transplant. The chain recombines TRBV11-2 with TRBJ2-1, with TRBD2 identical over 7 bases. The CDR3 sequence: CASTWRVLREFSYNEQFF. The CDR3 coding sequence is TGTGCCAGCACCTGGCGGGTTCTGCGGGAGTTCTCCTACAATGAGCAGTTCTTC.